These T cell receptor beta chains were read from a single sample in a study of spatial heterogeneity in lung cancer. TCRdb called the 5' RACE reads again in MiXCR, with one record for every CDR3 protein. The table lists roughly 15,000 distinct CDR3 sequences, 7.9% of them singletons, with about 33% in the top ten. Sequenced here: PBMCs, sampled at surgery. The receptors here all came from a female donor with early-stage non-small cell lung cancer. CDR3s leave out the opening cysteine and the closing phenylalanine or tryptophan. D genes are given only for firm matches.

TRBV7-8	TRBD1	ASSNTGAYQPQH
TRBV7-9	TRBD2	ASSLPRLAGGPGGELF
TRBV27	.	ASSFERFPYEQY
TRBV12-3/TRBV12-4	TRBD2	ASSYSAGGTYEQY
TRBV30	.	AWRSGHGALYTGELF
TRBV7-6	TRBD2	ASSVPGLDLSAQY
TRBV3-1	.	ASSLVGLGVYEQF
TRBV7-9	.	ASSFGRNYGYT
TRBV6-5	.	ASSLQQGTGTEAF
TRBV20-1	.	SASFGGTGDTQY
TRBV5-1	.	ASTLGNSGANVLT
TRBV27	TRBD1	ASRLGPGQLYEQY
TRBV27	.	ASSPQTSSYNEQF
TRBV27	.	ASSISKNEQF
TRBV13	.	ASSSRQEQY
TRBV6-1	TRBD1	ASSGQGGQPQH
TRBV24-1	.	ATSDLWGDTQY
TRBV7-3	.	ASSLMPGSSYNEQF
TRBV14	.	ASSQVAGGNTIY
TRBV5-1	TRBD2	ASSGGLAERGEQF
TRBV7-3	.	ASSSTGDPGTQY
TRBV28	TRBD1	ASSSTYRGNQPQH
TRBV24-1	.	ATSDPTGSAYNEQF
TRBV20-1	.	SASVGIGNNSPLH
TRBV5-5	.	ASSLQLPAYEQY
TRBV7-9	.	ASSLYRDGHYEQY
TRBV18	TRBD2	ASSPLVTSGLRAYNEQF
TRBV20-1	.	SAGGQGTLTSYEQY
TRBV2	.	ASRLGSNQPQH
TRBV14	.	ASRKGLRGAGLTDTQY
TRBV6-2/TRBV6-3	.	ASEAYGDNEQY
TRBV7-9	.	ASSLVSYEQY
TRBV6-5	TRBD2	ASSYSKAGGHSYEQY
TRBV27	.	ASGDPEGYGYT
TRBV20-1	.	SARGGGYT
TRBV6-2/TRBV6-3	TRBD1	ASRPTGQFAYNEQF
TRBV12-3/TRBV12-4	.	ASSYLETQY
TRBV11-2	TRBD1	ASSLDLGYRGPNTEAF
TRBV7-2	.	ASSLFGVNSYEQY
TRBV6-1	TRBD2	ASSLGLAASYEQY
TRBV4-3	TRBD2	ASSQATPGLAGGHSSYNEQF
TRBV12-3/TRBV12-4	.	ASSLNAEQGNQPQH
TRBV15	.	ATARAYQETQY
TRBV7-2	TRBD1	ASSSGGGVTTNEQF
TRBV20-1	.	SAKTWEGRGYT
TRBV6-2/TRBV6-3	TRBD1	ASSRDRGDGYT
TRBV2	.	ASSRVLSTNEKLF
TRBV4-1	TRBD1	ASSQVSGQGFYEQY
TRBV18	TRBD1	ASSRNNRGRETQY
TRBV7-2	.	ADQGGYGYT
TRBV2	.	ASREGTGGLSTDTQY
TRBV27	.	ASSSTRGADTQY
TRBV7-2	.	ASTPYVRSTGELF